This is a list of T cell receptor beta chains from one sample in a study of shared clonotypes between healthy human individuals. Profiled with immunoSEQ multiplex PCR; TCRdb holds only in-frame clones, not every one. The table lists 2 million or so clones, around 96% of them singletons. The specimen sequenced was naive CD8+ T cells sorted from blood. Receptors were obtained from a man between 18 and 29 years old in good health. CDR3s include the opening cysteine and the closing phenylalanine or tryptophan. A D gene is named only where the DNA matches it firmly. For some rows the clone size is stated as once, few or many, or as a class when expanded; others skip it.

d_call clone_size j_call v_call cdr3_nt cdr3_aa
NA NA TRBJ2-7 TRBV9 TGTGCCAGCAGCGTAGGCGTCAACTACGAGCAGTACTTC CASSVGVNYEQYF
TRBD2 once TRBJ2-5 TRBV14 TGTGCCAGCAGCCAAGTCGGACTAGCGGGGTATATTCAAGAGACCCAGTACTTC CASSQVGLAGYIQETQYF
NA NA TRBJ1-2 TRBV27 TGTGCCAGCAGTTTAGGGGGGGGGCACGGCTATGGCTACACCTTC CASSLGGGHGYGYTF
NA NA TRBJ2-7 TRBV5-8 TGTGCCAGCAGCGCCTTCGACTCCCTCCCCTTCTACGAGCAGTACTTC CASSAFDSLPFYEQYF
TRBD1 NA TRBJ2-7 TRBV7-9 TGTGCCAGCAGCTTAACCCGGGACAGCTACGAGCAGTACTTC CASSLTRDSYEQYF
TRBD2 once TRBJ2-7 TRBV4-3 TGCGCCAGCAGCCAAGGACTAGCGGTGGCCTACGAGCAGTACTTC CASSQGLAVAYEQYF
NA NA TRBJ2-1 TRBV5-1 TGCGCCAGCAGCCCTCCCTCCGCAGGGGCGAGTGTAAATGAGCAGTTCTTC CASSPPSAGASVNEQFF
NA NA TRBJ2-7 TRBV19 TGTGCCAGTAGCACCGGGACCCCCTACGAGCAGTACTTC CASSTGTPYEQYF
NA NA TRBJ1-2 TRBV7-9 TGTGCCAGCAGCTTTGGGGAAGGTGGCTACACCTTC CASSFGEGGYTF
NA NA TRBJ2-7 TRBV28 TGTGCCAGCAGTTTTTCTACCACCTACGAGCAGTACTTC CASSFSTTYEQYF
NA NA TRBJ2-2 TRBV5-4 TGTGCCAGCAGTCCTAAACCCAGTAAGGGCTCGGATGGCGGGGAGCTGTTTTTT CASSPKPSKGSDGGELFF
NA few TRBJ1-6 TRBV5-6 TGTGCCAGCAGCCCGACACAGGGAACCCTCCACTTT CASSPTQGTLHF
NA NA TRBJ1-1 TRBV27 TGTGCCAGCAGTTTACAAGCCCGATACACTGAAGCTTTCTTT CASSLQARYTEAFF
NA NA TRBJ2-5 TRBV7-8 TGTGCCAGCAGCTCAGAGGGAGACAGGCGGTCTTCGGGGGAGACCCAGTACTTC CASSSEGDRRSSGETQYF
TRBD1 NA TRBJ1-5 TRBV2 TGTGCCAGCAGTGAAGCGCGGACAGGGTACAAGGTTGCCCAGCATTTT CASSEARTGYKVAQHF
TRBD2 once TRBJ2-7 TRBV2 TGTGCCAGCAGTGAAGCGCTTCTTAGCGGGGGGTCCTACGAGCAGTACTTC CASSEALLSGGSYEQYF
TRBD1 NA TRBJ1-1 TRBV2 TGTGCCAGCAGTCCGGGACAGGGGGTAGACACTGAAGCTTTCTTT CASSPGQGVDTEAFF
NA NA TRBJ2-2 TRBV28 TGTGCCAGCAGTTTAGGGGCAGGGGATACCGGGGAGCTGTTTTTT CASSLGAGDTGELFF
NA NA TRBJ2-7 TRBV4-3 TGCGCCAGCAGCCAAGATAACGGACAGAGCTCCTACGAGCAGTACTTC CASSQDNGQSSYEQYF
TRBD2 NA TRBJ2-7 TRBV13 TGTGCCAGCAGCTTAAGCGGGGGCCGCTCCTACGAGCAGTACTTC CASSLSGGRSYEQYF
NA NA TRBJ2-3 TRBV7-8 TGTGCCAGCAGCCTAGGGTGGGGGCGCAGGGCAGATACGCAGTATTTT CASSLGWGRRADTQYF
NA NA TRBJ2-3 TRBV19 TGTGCCAGTAGTACCGATAACAGGGTTGGAGATACGCAGTATTTT CASSTDNRVGDTQYF
TRBD2 NA TRBJ2-2 TRBV4-3 TGCGCCAGCAGCCCGCGGCTAGCGGGAGACGGGGAGCTGTTTTTT CASSPRLAGDGELFF
NA NA TRBJ2-1 TRBV6-1 TGTGCCAGCAGTGAATGGGGGTATTTAGGGAATGAGCAGTTCTTC CASSEWGYLGNEQFF
TRBD1 NA TRBJ2-5 TRBV4-1 TGCGCCAGCAGCGACAGGGGCCAAGAGACCCAGTACTTC CASSDRGQETQYF
TRBD1 NA TRBJ1-5 TRBV2 TGTGCCAGTAGGGGACAGGGGAATCAGCCCCAGCATTTT CASRGQGNQPQHF
NA NA TRBJ1-3 TRBV4-1 TGCGCCAGCAGCCAAGAACCGACAGGCAGAAACACCATATATTTT CASSQEPTGRNTIYF
NA once TRBJ2-3 TRBV10-1 TGCGCCAGCAGCCGAGCCGCTAGCTCAGTCACAGATACGCAGTATTTT CASSRAASSVTDTQYF
TRBD1 NA TRBJ2-2 TRBV7-8 TGTGCCAGCAGCTTAGAGACTGGACAGGTGTACACCGGGGAGCTGTTTTTT CASSLETGQVYTGELFF
NA NA TRBJ1-5 TRBV2 TGTGCCAGCAGTGAAGTGGATAGCAATCAGCCCCAGCATTTT CASSEVDSNQPQHF
NA NA TRBJ1-2 TRBV10-1 TGCGCCAGCAGTGAAATTCTACCTAACCAGGGAGGTGAAAAAGGCTACACCTTC CASSEILPNQGGEKGYTF
NA few TRBJ2-2 TRBV30 TGTGCCTGGAGTGTTCTCAGGGAGGCCGGGGAGCTGTTTTTT CAWSVLREAGELFF